The 21 T cell receptor beta chains presented below share a single source sample, sequenced in a study of tumor and adjacent non-tumor tissue in lung cancer. No cell sorting was done before RNA was extracted from the tissue. A modified ARM-PCR protocol with three rounds of nested PCR amplified TCRbeta. TCRdb ran MiXCR on the multiplex PCR reads and lists one entry per CDR3 protein. The profile shows around 74,000 distinct CDR3 sequences, roughly 70% of them singletons. Sample: lung tumor tissue. The receptors were sampled from a woman aged 70 to 79 with non-small cell lung cancer.

Regarding this clonotype: At one end, the junction sequence differs from germline, possibly due to a read error. V is TRBV10-3 and J is TRBJ1-5; D ambiguous. CDR1 is ENHRY and CDR2 is SYGVKD in the germline V gene. The CDR3 spans 15 residues. The CDR3 nucleotides read TGTGCCATCTGTGGCGGCAGCAATAGCAGTCAGCCCCAGCACTTT. Amino acid sequence: CAICGGSNSSQPQHF.

The rearrangement joins TRBV7-9 to TRBJ2-7; 7 positions match TRBD1. Germline V gene sequence: CDR1 SEHNR, CDR2 FQNEAQ (reference sequence). The CDR3 consists of 15 residues. The J segment lost 6 bases and the V segment lost 6 bases, leaving 14 bases of the junction unmatched. The CDR3: CASSLSGTVGFEQYF. In DNA form, the CDR3 reads TGTGCCAGCAGTCTGTCCGGGACAGTGGGGTTCGAGCAGTACTTC.

This clonotype was counted a few times. Just one base apart from a much larger clone, this may be a read error. The chain is built from TRBV7-6 and TRBJ1-2; D not resolved. The germline gives CDR1 SGHVS, CDR2 FNYEAQ. The CDR3 loop spans 12 amino acids. CDR3 in amino acids: CACSPPLGGYTF. The CDR3, as DNA: TGTGCCTGCAGCCCGCCATTAGGTGGCTACACCTTC.

Comment on this clonotype: One end of the junction varies from germline; a read error may be responsible. The rearrangement uses TRBV10-3 and TRBJ2-1, with a weak D call TRBD1 (5 bases). This CDR3 spans 13 amino acids. Germline V gives CDR1 ENHRY, CDR2 SYGVKD. CDR3 in DNA: TGTGCCATAAGTGATCCGAAGGGGAATGAGAAGTTCTTC. Translating it yields CAISDPKGNEKFF.

The CDR3: CASSGGTSDRSYEQYF. In nucleotides, the CDR3 is TGTGCCAGCAGTGGGGGTACTAGCGACAGGTCCTACGAGCAGTACTTC. V is TRBV6-1 and J is TRBJ2-7; D is perhaps TRBD2 (7 bases). CDR1 and CDR2 from the germline V gene are MNHNS and SASEGT. The length of the CDR3 is 16 residues. Trimming cost V 4 bases and J 1 base, with 17 bases left between them.

On this clonotype itself: At one end the junction does not follow the germline gene, possibly because of a read error. The chain recombines TRBV12-3 or TRBV12-4 with TRBJ2-5, with D maybe TRBD2 (6 bases). This CDR3 contains 13 residues. DNA for the CDR3: TGCGCCAGCCGTGGCGGGGTTAAAGAGACCCAGTACTTC. Residues: CASRGGVKETQYF.

Comments on this clonotype: Given a much more abundant clone one base away, this may be a read error. The chain has TRBV20-1 and TRBJ1-3, with D unresolved. Trimming shortened V by 1 base and J by 0 bases, and 10 bases separated the two germline ends. The germline V gene encodes CDR1 DFQATT and CDR2 SNEGSKA (reference sequence). The CDR3 is 15 amino acids. CDR3 protein: CSARVYTPSGNTIYF. CDR3 nucleotide sequence: TGCAGTGCTAGAGTCTACACTCCCTCTGGAAACACCATATATTTT.

This clonotype was counted between two and nine times. An end of the junction does not agree with germline; a read error may underlie this. V and J are TRBV6-6 and TRBJ1-1; unclear D gene. CDR3 length: 16 residues. The germline V gene has CDR1 MNHNY and CDR2 SVGAGI (reference sequence). This CDR3 reads CASSYLIGHMNTEALF. The DNA for the CDR3 is TGTGCCAGCAGTTATCTCATAGGCCACATGAACACTGAAGCTTTATTT.

This clonotype was counted a few times. The chain is built from TRBV5-1 and TRBJ1-3; possibly TRBD1 for D (5 bases). The CDR3 spans 16 residues. Germline CDR1 reads SGHRS; CDR2 reads YFSETQ. The ends were cut back, 1 base at V and 0 bases at J, with 11 bases in the middle. The CDR3 sequence is CASSLQGFRSGNTIYF. In DNA form, the CDR3 reads TGCGCCAGCAGCTTGCAGGGATTTCGCTCTGGAAACACCATATATTTT.

This clonotype was picked up a small number of times. One end of the junction fails to match germline, which may point to a read error. The V and J genes are TRBV7-9 and TRBJ2-3, with D possibly matching TRBD1 (5 bases). Germline CDR1 is SEHNR and CDR2 is FQNEAQ (reference sequence). The CDR3 sequence is 14 residues long. The CDR3, as DNA: TGTGCCAGCAGCTTGGAGTCGACAGCCGAGGCGCAGTGTTTT. This gives the protein CASSLESTAEAQCF.

The rearrangement links TRBV29-1 to TRBJ2-3; 8 nucleotides line up with TRBD1. The CDR3 loop spans 16 amino acids. Germline loops: CDR1 SQVTM, CDR2 ANQGSEA. This CDR3 reads CNVEDTGTGPLDTQYF. DNA for the CDR3: TGCAATGTTGAAGACACCGGGACAGGCCCCCTAGATACGCAGTATTTT.

Remarks on this clonotype: One end of the junction varies from germline; a read error may be responsible. This chain connects TRBV6-6 to TRBJ2-1, with unresolved D. There are 20 residues in the CDR3. Germline V gives CDR1 MNHNY, CDR2 SVGAGI (reference sequence). The CDR3 bases are TGTGCCAACAGTTATCCCACTCGTATCATAGCTGGACGCTCCTACAATGAGCAGTTCTTC. This gives the protein CANSYPTRIIAGRSYNEQFF.

With regard to this clonotype: This likely comes from a read error, as the CDR3 has no conserved phenylalanine or tryptophan at its end. The gene calls are TRBV4-1 and TRBJ2-7; D unresolved. V lost 0 bases to trimming and J lost 4 bases, with 16 bases between them. The CDR3 is 16 residues long. Germline-derived CDR1 and CDR2 are MGHRA and YSYEKL. CDR3 protein: CASSQDKAFLQYEQYS. In DNA form, the CDR3 reads TGCGCCAGCAGCCAAGATAAAGCGTTCTTGCAGTACGAGCAGTACTCC.

On this clonotype itself: Because the CDR3 is missing its conserved closing phenylalanine or tryptophan, this is likely a read error. This chain links TRBV29-1 with TRBJ1-5; weak D call: TRBD1 (5 bases). The germline CDR1 and CDR2 sequences are SQVTM and ANQGSEA. This CDR3 spans 13 amino acids. The CDR3 region has the DNA TGCAACGTTGGGGCGGATAGCAATCAGCCCCAGCATTAT. This codes for CNVGADSNQPQHY.

This sequence joins TRBV12-3 or TRBV12-4 and TRBJ1-3; no definite D call. The CDR3 is 13 amino acids. In nucleotides, the CDR3 is TGTGTCAGTAGTCCCTCCTCTGGAAACACCATATATTTT. This gives the protein CVSSPSSGNTIYF.

About this clonotype itself: One end of the junction varies from germline; a read error may be responsible. This sequence joins TRBV29-1 and TRBJ2-3; the D is unclear. The CDR3 spans 13 residues. Germline V gene lookup returns CDR1 SQVTM and CDR2 ANQGSEA. Here the CDR3 DNA reads TGCAGTGCTCCTATGGGTTCCGCAGATACGCACTATTTT. This translates into CSAPMGSADTHYF.

This clonotype turned up a few times. Relative to the germline gene, one junction end is altered; a read error may explain this. V gene TRBV6-1 combines with J gene TRBJ1-5, with D maybe TRBD1 (6 bases). This CDR3 is built from 14 residues. CDR1 and CDR2 (germline): MNHNS, SASEGT. The CDR3 nucleotides read TGTGCAAGCAGCGAGACAGGAAGCAGTCAGCCCCAGCATTTT. This codes for CASSETGSSQPQHF.

The V call is TRBV6-5, the J call TRBJ2-7; 7 nucleotides agree with TRBD2. This CDR3 is 16 amino acids long. J gave up 0 bases and V 0 bases, and 5 bases lay outside the gene matches. Per the germline V gene, CDR1 is MNHEY and CDR2 is SVGAGI. The CDR3 loop is CASSYSVSGDSYEQYF. The CDR3 bases are TGTGCCAGCAGTTACTCCGTGAGCGGGGACTCCTACGAGCAGTACTTC.

At least ten counts were recorded for this clonotype. V and J are TRBV5-6 and TRBJ2-2; tentative D call: TRBD1 (5 bases). Germline CDR1 and CDR2: SGHDT and YYEEEE. The CDR3 contains 16 residues. V lost 3 bases and J 0 bases, leaving 12 bases between the germline ends. CDR3 DNA sequence: TGTGCCAGCAGCTCCACAGACAGCGCGAACACCGGGGAGCTGTTTTTT. Its translation is CASSSTDSANTGELFF.

Worth noting for this clonotype: Without the conserved terminal phenylalanine or tryptophan, this CDR3 likely stems from a read error. The V gene is TRBV6-6, the J gene TRBJ2-5; D remains unclear. Germline-derived CDR1 and CDR2 are MNHNY and SVGAGI (reference sequence). V lost 6 bases and J 5 bases, leaving 10 bases between the germline ends. This CDR3 spans 12 amino acids. CDR3 sequence (DNA): TGTGCCAGCAGCCTCGCGTTTGAGACCCAGTACCTC. Residues: CASSLAFETQYL.

This chain links TRBV11-1 with TRBJ1-2; D gene unclear. CDR1 and CDR2 from the germline V gene are SGHAT and FQDESV (reference sequence). The V end lost 6 bases, the J end lost 9 bases, and 20 bases lay between the germline ends. This CDR3 comprises 14 residues. The CDR3 coding sequence is TGTGCCAGCAGTCATTCGGGAGTTGGTCATCGCTACACCTTC. Translated, it gives CASSHSGVGHRYTF.